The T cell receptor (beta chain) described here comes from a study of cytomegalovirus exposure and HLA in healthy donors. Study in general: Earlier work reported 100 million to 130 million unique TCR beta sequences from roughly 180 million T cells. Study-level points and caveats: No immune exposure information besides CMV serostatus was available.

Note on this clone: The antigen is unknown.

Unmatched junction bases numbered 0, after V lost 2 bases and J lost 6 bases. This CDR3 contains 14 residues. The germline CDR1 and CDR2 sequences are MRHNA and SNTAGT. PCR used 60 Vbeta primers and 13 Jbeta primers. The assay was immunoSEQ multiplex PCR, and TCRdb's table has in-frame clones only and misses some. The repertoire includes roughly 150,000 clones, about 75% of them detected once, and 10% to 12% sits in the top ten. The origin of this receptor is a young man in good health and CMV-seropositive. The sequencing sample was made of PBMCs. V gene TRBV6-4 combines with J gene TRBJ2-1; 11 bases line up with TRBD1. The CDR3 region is CASSDGTGGNEQFF. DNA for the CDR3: TGTGCCAGCAGTGACGGGACAGGGGGCAATGAGCAGTTCTTC.